What follows describes a single T cell receptor (beta chain). The sample is drawn from a study of control samples from healthy donors and cancer patients. The V end lost 0 bases, the J end lost 10 bases, and 19 bases lay between the germline ends. Germline V gene lookup returns CDR1 SGHTA and CDR2 FQGNSA. The CDR3 length is 15 residues. Assay used: immunoSEQ multiplex PCR; TCRdb lists only in-frame clones, some missing. The repertoire consists of over 75,000 clones, with roughly nine tenths occurring once and the leading ten covering approximately 14%. Sequencing was done on a sample of blood. This sequence joins TRBV7-2 and TRBJ2-7, with a tentative D call TRBD1 (6 bases). This clonotype was sampled from a man younger than 40 in good health. CDR3 sequence reads: CASSLALKGVSEQYF. In nucleotides, the CDR3 is TGTGCCAGCAGCTTAGCGCTGAAGGGGGTCTCGGAACAGTACTTC.